The 25 T cell receptor beta chains reported below all come from one sample, sequenced in a study of T cells after yellow fever vaccination. Using its own MiXCR run on the 5' RACE reads, TCRdb lists one record per CDR3 protein. The data contain about 340,000 distinct CDR3 sequences, 8.7% of them singletons. The sample in question was PBMCs, obtained on the day of the first yellow fever vaccination. All receptors derive from a man aged 18 to 35 who received the YFV17D yellow fever vaccine.

This chain uses TRBV5-1 with TRBJ1-1; TRBD1 is a possible D gene (6 bases). The length of the CDR3 is 17 residues. V lost 0 bases to trimming and J lost 0 bases, with 15 bases between them. Germline CDR1 is SGHRS and CDR2 is YFSETQ. The CDR3 here is CASSLDRVYSVNTEAFF. The CDR3 bases are TGCGCCAGCAGCTTGGACAGGGTCTACTCGGTGAACACTGAAGCTTTCTTT. The variable domain in full, completed from reference TRBV5-1 and TRBJ1-1, reads KAGVTQTPRYLIKTRGQQVTLSCSPISGHRSVSWYQQTPGQGLQFLFEYFSETQRNKGNFPGRFSGRQFSNSRSEMNVSTLELGDSALYLCASSLDRVYSVNTEAFFGQGTRLTVV.

This clonotype was seen more than once but under ten times. V is TRBV25-1 and J is TRBJ1-5; possible D gene TRBD1, 5 bases. The length of the CDR3 is 13 residues. V was shortened by 4 bases and J by 7 bases, with 11 bases between the two germline ends. Germline V gene sequence: CDR1 MGHDK, CDR2 SYGVNS. CDR3 DNA sequence: TGTGCCAGCAGTGTGGGGGAGGGCCAGCCCCAGCATTTT. Amino acids: CASSVGEGQPQHF.

This clonotype was recorded at least ten times. This sequence joins TRBV5-1 and TRBJ2-7; no definite D call. The CDR3 consists of 13 residues. V was shortened by 3 bases and J by 3 bases, with 10 bases between the two germline ends. Germline CDR1 is SGHRS and CDR2 is YFSETQ. CDR3 nucleotide sequence: TGCGCCAGCAGCTCTCCCCAAAACTACGAGCAGTACTTC. Protein sequence: CASSSPQNYEQYF.

This clonotype was recorded a few times. The V and J genes are TRBV5-1 and TRBJ2-7; a weak D match, TRBD1 (5 bases). CDR1 and CDR2 (germline): SGHRS, YFSETQ. The V end lost 7 bases, the J end lost 2 bases, and 16 bases lay between the germline ends. This CDR3 region has 14 residues. CDR3 amino acids: CASPPWGSPYEQYF. The CDR3 DNA reads as TGCGCCAGCCCTCCCTGGGGCTCCCCCTACGAGCAGTACTTC.

This clonotype was found a few times. J is TRBJ1-4 and V is TRBV20-1; D is perhaps TRBD1 (5 bases). With 4 bases removed from V and 2 bases from J, the gap between germline ends came to 11 bases. The CDR3 loop spans 14 amino acids. Per germline, CDR1 DFQATT and CDR2 SNEGSKA (reference sequence). In nucleotides, the CDR3 is TGCAGTGCTACGGAGGGGTTGACTAATGAAAAACTGTTTTTT. Translation gives CSATEGLTNEKLFF.

At least ten counts were recorded for this clonotype. The J gene is TRBJ1-1, the V gene TRBV5-6, with 7 nucleotides matching TRBD1. The CDR3 loop spans 14 amino acids. CDR1 and CDR2 (germline): SGHDT, YYEEEE. V shed 3 bases and J 2 bases; nucleotides not matched to a gene: 4. The CDR3 coding sequence is TGTGCCAGCAGCTGGGGACAGATTAACACTGAAGCTTTCTTT. Protein sequence: CASSWGQINTEAFF.

In this sample, this clonotype turned up many times. The chain is built from TRBV4-3 and TRBJ1-4, with TRBD1 as a possible D gene (6 bases). This CDR3 spans 15 amino acids. V was cut by 1 base and J by 7 bases, with 13 bases left in between. CDR1 is LGHNA, CDR2 YSLEER, per germline. The CDR3 region is CASSQVTGRIEKLFF. In nucleotides, the CDR3 is TGCGCCAGCAGCCAAGTTACAGGGCGTATTGAAAAACTGTTTTTT.

This clonotype was seen repeatedly, ten times or more. This chain links TRBV12-3 or TRBV12-4 with TRBJ2-3, with unresolved D. Deletions cut 6 bases from V and 0 bases from J, with 4 bases between. This CDR3 has 12 amino acids. Written as DNA, the CDR3 is TGTGCCAGCAGGCCAAGCACAGATACGCAGTATTTT. Encoded protein: CASRPSTDTQYF.

This clonotype was counted a few times. The chain links TRBV24-1 to TRBJ1-5; possible D gene TRBD1, 6 bases. CDR1 is KGHDR and CDR2 is SFDVKD in the germline V gene. V gave up 6 bases and J gave up 5 bases, with 16 bases separating them. This CDR3 comprises 15 residues. The CDR3 here is CATSPRGGWDQPQHF. CDR3 DNA sequence: TGTGCCACCAGTCCCAGGGGAGGGTGGGATCAGCCCCAGCATTTT.

The chain links TRBV6-2 or TRBV6-3 to TRBJ1-5; D is unclear. Germline V lookup: CDR1 MNHEY, CDR2 SVGEGT. The germline V and J ends were trimmed by 5 bases and 6 bases, with 14 bases remaining between them. The CDR3 runs 14 residues. The CDR3 nucleotides are TGTGCCAGCAGTCCCCGGACTTCTAGTCAGCCCCAGCATTTT. It is translated as CASSPRTSSQPQHF.

The V gene is TRBV11-2, the J gene TRBJ2-1, with D maybe TRBD2 (6 bases). Germline CDR1 is SGHAT and CDR2 is FQNNGV. V gave up 2 bases and J gave up 7 bases, with 21 bases separating them. The CDR3 totals 17 residues. The CDR3 DNA is TGTGCCAGCAGCTTACCCCCGTGGGGGGTCAGATTGAATGAGCAGTTCTTC. Translating it yields CASSLPPWGVRLNEQFF.

This clonotype was seen more than once but under ten times. The chain has TRBV5-4 and TRBJ2-3; D not certain. Trimming left V 4 bases short and J 4 bases short, with 16 bases between. Per germline, CDR1 SGHNT and CDR2 YYREEE (reference sequence). The CDR3 length is 15 residues. Here the CDR3 reads CASSQRTSPADTQYF. CDR3 DNA sequence: TGTGCCAGCAGCCAAAGGACCAGCCCAGCAGATACGCAGTATTTT.

In this sample, this clonotype turned up many times. The J gene is TRBJ2-2, the V gene TRBV27, with TRBD1 as a possible D gene (6 bases). The CDR3 is 17 amino acids. From germline, CDR1 is MNHEY and CDR2 SMNVEV (reference sequence). V was shortened by 4 bases and J by 7 bases, with 22 bases between the two germline ends. CDR3 residues: CASSSPETGMGGGELFF. The CDR3 DNA reads TGTGCCAGCAGTTCGCCGGAAACAGGGATGGGCGGCGGGGAGCTGTTTTTT.

This clonotype was recorded only once. The J gene is TRBJ1-5, the V gene TRBV7-2; a possible D gene is TRBD1 (5 bases). The CDR3 length is 16 residues. Germline V CDR1 and CDR2: SGHTA, FQGNSA. V was shortened by 5 bases and J by 2 bases, with 16 bases between the two germline ends. The CDR3 sequence: CASSPGGGSGNQPQHF. The CDR3 DNA follows: TGTGCCAGCAGCCCGGGGGGGGGTAGCGGCAATCAGCCCCAGCATTTT. Together with reference TRBV7-2 and TRBJ1-5, the CDR3 gives the full variable domain: GAGVSQSPSNKVTEKGKDVELRCDPISGHTALYWYRQSLGQGLEFLIYFQGNSAPDKSGLPSDRFSAERTGGSVSTLTIQRTQQEDSAVYLCASSPGGGSGNQPQHFGDGTRLSIL.

The chain carries TRBV20-1 and TRBJ2-1, with 12 bases that match TRBD2. There are 16 residues in the CDR3. Germline CDR1 reads DFQATT; CDR2 reads SNEGSKA (reference sequence). Trimming removed 5 bases from V and 4 bases from J; junction bases left unmatched: 9. CDR3 sequence (DNA): TGCAGTGCTGACCCCACTAGCGGGGGGACGTACAATGAGCAGTTCTTC. Residues: CSADPTSGGTYNEQFF.

This clonotype has only a few counts. The V call is TRBV5-1, the J call TRBJ2-5; D gene ambiguous. Germline lookup yields CDR1 SGHRS and CDR2 YFSETQ. CDR3 length: 14 residues. V dropped 0 bases and J dropped 1 base, with 7 bases sitting between them. CDR3 residues: CASSLVHVQETQYF. The CDR3 bases are TGCGCCAGCAGCTTGGTTCACGTCCAAGAGACCCAGTACTTC.

This clonotype was seen many times. The chain links TRBV5-1 to TRBJ2-1; TRBD2 matches at 9 bases. This CDR3 is built from 15 residues. Germline trimming cut 2 bases from V and 6 bases from J; bases unmatched to any gene: 6. The V gene's germline CDR1 is SGHRS and CDR2 YFSETQ. In nucleotides, the CDR3 is TGCGCCAGCAGCTTATTGGCGGGGGGGAGCAATGAGCAGTTCTTC. Residues: CASSLLAGGSNEQFF.

This clonotype was seen a handful of times. The J gene is TRBJ1-5, the V gene TRBV7-2, with D hard to call. V was pared by 5 bases and J by 3 bases, with 5 bases between. This CDR3 contains 12 residues. CDR1 is SGHTA and CDR2 is FQGNSA in the germline V gene. CDR3 loop: CASSGYNQPQHF. The CDR3 DNA sequence: TGTGCCAGCAGCGGATACAATCAGCCCCAGCATTTT. The full variable domain, with the rest looked up from reference TRBV7-2 and TRBJ1-5, is GAGVSQSPSNKVTEKGKDVELRCDPISGHTALYWYRQSLGQGLEFLIYFQGNSAPDKSGLPSDRFSAERTGGSVSTLTIQRTQQEDSAVYLCASSGYNQPQHFGDGTRLSIL.

This clonotype came up many times. V and J are TRBV20-1 and TRBJ1-1; D is unclear. CDR1 DFQATT and CDR2 SNEGSKA come from the germline V gene (reference sequence). The CDR3 covers 13 residues. Deletions cut 6 bases from V and 0 bases from J, with 11 bases between. The CDR3 nucleotides read TGCAGTGCACCCAGAGGGATGAACACTGAAGCTTTCTTT. It translates to CSAPRGMNTEAFF.

This clonotype was counted between two and nine times. This sequence joins TRBV29-1 and TRBJ1-6; TRBD1 agrees at 8 bases. In germline, CDR1 is SQVTM, CDR2 ANQGSEA. The CDR3 loop spans 13 amino acids. After removal of 6 bases from V and 10 bases from J, the junction contained 8 bases not matched to a gene. Here the CDR3 DNA reads TGCAGCGTAAGGACAGGGAATGGCTCACCCCTCCACTTT. Residues: CSVRTGNGSPLHF.

V is TRBV10-3 and J is TRBJ2-1, with 10 bases fitting TRBD1. Germline lookup yields CDR1 ENHRY and CDR2 SYGVKD. The CDR3 contains 16 residues. The ends lost 5 bases at V and 8 bases at J; junction bases unmatched: 12. The CDR3 DNA follows: TGTGCCATCAGTTCTCCGTCGGGACAGGGGAGGCATGAGCAGTTCTTC. It translates to CAISSPSGQGRHEQFF.

The V and J genes are TRBV5-8 and TRBJ2-7, with 8 bases that match TRBD2. This CDR3 has 16 residues. Germline V gene data show CDR1 as SGHTS and CDR2 as YDEGEE. J lost 0 bases, V lost 4 bases, and 9 bases had no gene match. The CDR3, as DNA: TGTGCCAGCAGCAGGCCCCTAGCGGGCCACTCCTACGAGCAGTACTTC. Its protein product is CASSRPLAGHSYEQYF. Complete variable domain (other parts from reference TRBV5-8 and TRBJ2-7): EAGVTQSPTHLIKTRGQQATLRCSPISGHTSVYWYQQALGLGLQFLLWYDEGEERNRGNFPPRFSGRQFPNYSSELNVNALELEDSALYLCASSRPLAGHSYEQYFGPGTRLTVT.

In this sample, this clonotype turned up a few times. The chain has TRBV4-3 and TRBJ2-7; D perhaps matches TRBD2 (5 bases). Germline V gene data show CDR1 as LGHNA and CDR2 as YSLEER. Trimming took 3 bases from V and 4 from J, leaving 16 bases between them. This CDR3 is 15 amino acids long. The CDR3 nucleotides read TGCGCCAGCAGCCAGCTAATTTCTTGGGAGTACGAGCAGTACGTC. Translating it yields CASSQLISWEYEQYV.

CDR3 protein: CSARPGPVGTSTVFNMNEQFF. CDR3 sequence (DNA): TGCAGTGCGCGCCCCGGACCGGTTGGGACCAGCACCGTCTTCAATATGAATGAGCAGTTCTTC. V and J are TRBV20-1 and TRBJ2-1; D tentatively reads TRBD1 or TRBD2 (5 bases each). Per germline, CDR1 DFQATT and CDR2 SNEGSKA (reference sequence). The CDR3 sequence is 21 residues long. Trimming left V 6 bases short and J 7 bases short, with 40 bases between.

The table lists this clonotype with a few counts. The rearrangement uses TRBV29-1 and TRBJ2-7, with D tentatively TRBD1 (5 bases). Germline V gene lookup returns CDR1 SQVTM and CDR2 ANQGSEA. V was cut by 6 bases and J by 0 bases, with 12 bases left in between. The CDR3 spans 13 residues. The CDR3: CSVTTADSYEQYF. The CDR3 DNA reads as TGCAGCGTGACGACAGCTGACTCCTACGAGCAGTACTTC.